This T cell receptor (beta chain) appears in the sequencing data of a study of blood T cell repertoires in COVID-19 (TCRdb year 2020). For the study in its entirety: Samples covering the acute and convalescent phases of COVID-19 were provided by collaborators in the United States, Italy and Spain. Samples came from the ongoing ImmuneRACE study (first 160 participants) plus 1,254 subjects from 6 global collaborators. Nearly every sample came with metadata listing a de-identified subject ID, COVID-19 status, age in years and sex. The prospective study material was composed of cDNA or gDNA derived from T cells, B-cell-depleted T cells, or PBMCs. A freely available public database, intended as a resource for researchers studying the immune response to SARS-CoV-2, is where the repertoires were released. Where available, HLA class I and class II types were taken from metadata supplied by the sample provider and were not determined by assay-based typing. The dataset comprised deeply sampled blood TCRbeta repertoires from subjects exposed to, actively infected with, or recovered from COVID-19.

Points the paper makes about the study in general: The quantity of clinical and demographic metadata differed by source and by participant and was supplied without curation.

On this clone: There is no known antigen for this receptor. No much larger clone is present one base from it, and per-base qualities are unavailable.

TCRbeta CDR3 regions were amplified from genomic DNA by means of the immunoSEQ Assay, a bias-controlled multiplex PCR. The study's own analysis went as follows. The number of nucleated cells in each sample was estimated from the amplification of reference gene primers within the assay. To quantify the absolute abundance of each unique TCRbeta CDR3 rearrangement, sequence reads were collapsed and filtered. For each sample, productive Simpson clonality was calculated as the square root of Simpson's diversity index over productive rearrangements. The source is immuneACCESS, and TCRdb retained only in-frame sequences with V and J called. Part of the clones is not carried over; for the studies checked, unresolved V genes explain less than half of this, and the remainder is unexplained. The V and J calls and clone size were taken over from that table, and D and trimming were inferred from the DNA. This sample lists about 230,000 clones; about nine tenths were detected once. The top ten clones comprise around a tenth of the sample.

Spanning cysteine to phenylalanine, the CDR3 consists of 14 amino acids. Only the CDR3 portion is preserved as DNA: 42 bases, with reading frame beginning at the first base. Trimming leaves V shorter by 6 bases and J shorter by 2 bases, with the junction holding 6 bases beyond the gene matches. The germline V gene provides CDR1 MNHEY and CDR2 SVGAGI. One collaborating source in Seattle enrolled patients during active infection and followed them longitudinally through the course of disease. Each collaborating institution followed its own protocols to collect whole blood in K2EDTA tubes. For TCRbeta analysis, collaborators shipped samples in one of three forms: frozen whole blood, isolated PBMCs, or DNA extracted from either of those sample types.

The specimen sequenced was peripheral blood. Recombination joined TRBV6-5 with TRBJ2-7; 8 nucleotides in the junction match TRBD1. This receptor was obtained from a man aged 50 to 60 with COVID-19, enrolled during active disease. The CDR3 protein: CASRGLTGAYEQYF. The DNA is TGTGCCAGCAGGGGATTGACAGGGGCCTACGAGCAGTACTTC.